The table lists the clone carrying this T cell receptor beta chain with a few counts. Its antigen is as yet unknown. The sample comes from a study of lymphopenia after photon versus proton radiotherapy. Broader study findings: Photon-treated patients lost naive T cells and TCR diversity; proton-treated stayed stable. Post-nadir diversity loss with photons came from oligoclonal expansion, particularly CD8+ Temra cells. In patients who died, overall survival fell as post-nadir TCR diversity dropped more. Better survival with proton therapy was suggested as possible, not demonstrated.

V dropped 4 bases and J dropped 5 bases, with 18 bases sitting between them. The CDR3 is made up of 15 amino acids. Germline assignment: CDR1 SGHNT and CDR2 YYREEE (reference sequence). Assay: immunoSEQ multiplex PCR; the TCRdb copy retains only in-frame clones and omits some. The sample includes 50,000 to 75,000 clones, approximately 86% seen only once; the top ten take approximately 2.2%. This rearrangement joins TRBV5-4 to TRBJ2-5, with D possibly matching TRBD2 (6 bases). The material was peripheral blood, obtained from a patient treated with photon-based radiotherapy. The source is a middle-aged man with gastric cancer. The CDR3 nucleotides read TGTGCCAGCAGCCAAACGGGACTGGTGACGGAGACCCAGTACTTC. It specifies CASSQTGLVTETQYF.